This T cell receptor (beta chain) was found in a study of T cells in localized non-small cell lung cancer. On this clone: Its antigen is currently unknown.

Study results and caveats: Longer overall survival accompanied higher blood T cell density.

Clones were sequenced by immunoSEQ multiplex PCR, and TCRdb holds only the in-frame ones, with some missing. The data hold approximately 1,500 clones, with approximately 20% observed a single time. This TCR was sampled from a man aged 35-75 years with stage III squamous cell lung carcinoma. Sample: lung tumor tissue, taken before any cancer treatment.

DNA of the CDR3: TGCGCCAGCAGTGAGCGAGAGAACACTGAAGCTTTCTTT. It yields the protein CASSERENTEAFF. The chain joins TRBV10-2 to TRBJ1-1; D unclear. The CDR3 covers 13 residues. CDR1 and CDR2 (germline): WSHSY, SAAADI. The ends were cut back, 2 bases at V and 1 base at J, with 5 bases in the middle.